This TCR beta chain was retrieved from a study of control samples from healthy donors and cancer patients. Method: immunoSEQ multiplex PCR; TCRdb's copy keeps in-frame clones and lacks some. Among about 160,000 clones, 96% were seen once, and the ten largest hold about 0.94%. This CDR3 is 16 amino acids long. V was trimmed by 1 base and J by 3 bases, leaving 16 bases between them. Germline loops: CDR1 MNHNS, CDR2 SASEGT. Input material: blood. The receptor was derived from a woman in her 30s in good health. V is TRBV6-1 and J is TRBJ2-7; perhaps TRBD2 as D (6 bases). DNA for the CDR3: TGTGCCAGCAGTGAAGGGGACGCGGGGTGGGACTACGAGCAGTACTTC. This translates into CASSEGDAGWDYEQYF.